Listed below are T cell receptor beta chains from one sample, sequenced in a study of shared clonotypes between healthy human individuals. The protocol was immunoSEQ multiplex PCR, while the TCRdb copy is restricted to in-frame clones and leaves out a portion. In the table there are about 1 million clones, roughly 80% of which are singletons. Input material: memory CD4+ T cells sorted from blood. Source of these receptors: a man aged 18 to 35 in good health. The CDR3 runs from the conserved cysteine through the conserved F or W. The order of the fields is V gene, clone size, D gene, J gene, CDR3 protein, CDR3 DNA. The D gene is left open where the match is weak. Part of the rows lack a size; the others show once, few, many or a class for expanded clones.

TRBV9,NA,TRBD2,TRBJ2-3,CASSVSSGSSDTQYF,TGTGCCAGCAGCGTTTCTAGCGGGAGCTCTGATACGCAGTATTTT
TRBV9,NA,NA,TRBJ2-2,CASSPFSQGGTGELFF,TGTGCCAGCAGCCCCTTTTCACAGGGAGGTACCGGGGAGCTGTTTTTT
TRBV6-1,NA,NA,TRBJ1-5,CASSDNQGRSNQPQHF,TGTGCCAGCAGTGATAATCAGGGAAGAAGCAATCAGCCCCAGCATTTT
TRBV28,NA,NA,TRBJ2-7,CASSLASYEQYF,TGTGCCAGCAGTTTAGCCTCCTACGAGCAGTACTTC
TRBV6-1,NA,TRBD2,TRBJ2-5,CASSAIAGATQETQYF,TGTGCCAGCAGTGCAATAGCGGGAGCGACCCAAGAGACCCAGTACTTC
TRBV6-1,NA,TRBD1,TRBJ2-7,CASRTGGFPEQYF,TGTGCCTCACGGACAGGGGGCTTTCCCGAGCAGTACTTC
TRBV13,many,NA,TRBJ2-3,CASSLDPGTQYF,TGTGCCAGCAGCTTAGACCCGGGGACGCAGTATTTT
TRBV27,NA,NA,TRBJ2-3,CASSSILVGDTQYF,TGTGCCAGCAGTTCCATCCTCGTAGGAGATACGCAGTATTTT
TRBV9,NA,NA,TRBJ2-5,CASSVSAQETQYF,TGTGCCAGCAGCGTATCAGCCCAAGAGACCCAGTACTTC
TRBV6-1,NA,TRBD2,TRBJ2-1,CASSVVFGGDSYNEQFF,TGTGCCAGCAGTGTAGTCTTCGGGGGGGACTCCTACAATGAGCAGTTCTTC
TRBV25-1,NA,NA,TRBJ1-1,CASSDWALAAFF,TGTGCCAGCAGTGATTGGGCCCTAGCAGCTTTCTTT
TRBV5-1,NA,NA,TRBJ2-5,CASSLGGLKETQYF,TGCGCCAGCAGCTTGGGAGGCCTAAAGGAGACCCAGTACTTC
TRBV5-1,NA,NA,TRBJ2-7,CASSAGTGIYEQYF,TGCGCCAGCAGCGCCGGGACGGGAATATACGAGCAGTACTTC
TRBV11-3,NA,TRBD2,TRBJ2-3,CASSSYPAGDWMGTDTQYF,TGTGCCAGCAGCTCCTACCCCGCGGGAGATTGGATGGGCACAGATACGCAGTATTTT
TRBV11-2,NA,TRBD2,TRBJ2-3,CASSPPVGGAGTDTQYF,TGTGCCAGCAGCCCGCCGGTCGGGGGGGCCGGCACAGATACGCAGTATTTT
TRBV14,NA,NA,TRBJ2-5,CASSQGQGRGQETQYF,TGTGCCAGCAGCCAGGGCCAGGGTCGGGGGCAAGAGACCCAGTACTTC
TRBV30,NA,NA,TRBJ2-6,CAWWQGSGANVLTF,TGTGCCTGGTGGCAGGGCTCTGGGGCCAACGTCCTGACTTTC
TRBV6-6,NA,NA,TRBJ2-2,CASRQGTGELFF,TGTGCCAGCAGGCAAGGCACCGGGGAGCTGTTTTTT
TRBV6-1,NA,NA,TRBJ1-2,CASSPMGDYGYTF,TGTGCCAGCAGTCCAATGGGGGACTATGGCTACACCTTC
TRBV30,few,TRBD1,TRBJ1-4,CAWSEGAGNEKLFF,TGTGCCTGGAGTGAGGGGGCCGGGAATGAAAAACTGTTTTTT
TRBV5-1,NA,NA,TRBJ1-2,CASSLESYGYTF,TGCGCCAGCAGCTTGGAGAGCTATGGCTACACCTTC
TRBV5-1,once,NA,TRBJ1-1,CASTLGNLNTEAFF,TGCGCCAGCACCTTGGGTAATTTGAACACTGAAGCTTTCTTT
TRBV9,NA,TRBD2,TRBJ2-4,CASSVGGRARDIQYF,TGTGCCAGCAGCGTAGGCGGGAGGGCTAGAGACATTCAGTACTTC
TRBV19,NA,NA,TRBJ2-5,CASKVRSAGETQYF,TGTGCCAGTAAGGTTAGGTCGGCAGGGGAGACCCAGTACTTC
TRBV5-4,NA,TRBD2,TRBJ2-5,CASSWGLAGGGETQYF,TGTGCCAGCAGCTGGGGACTAGCGGGAGGAGGAGAGACCCAGTACTTC
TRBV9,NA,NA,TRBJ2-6,CASSVLTGANVLTF,TGTGCCAGCAGCGTACTAACTGGGGCCAACGTCCTGACTTTC
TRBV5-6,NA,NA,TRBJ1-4,CASSPPGRDEKLFF,TGTGCCAGCAGCCCGCCCGGGCGAGATGAAAAACTGTTTTTT
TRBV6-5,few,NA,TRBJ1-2,CASSPLGLPGNGYTF,TGTGCCAGCAGTCCTCTCGGACTCCCAGGGAATGGCTACACCTTC
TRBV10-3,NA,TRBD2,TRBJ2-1,CAISILAGANNEQFF,TGTGCCATCAGTATCCTAGCGGGGGCAAACAATGAGCAGTTCTTC
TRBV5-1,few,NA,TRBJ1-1,CASSELGEAFF,TGCGCCAGCAGCGAACTGGGTGAAGCTTTCTTT
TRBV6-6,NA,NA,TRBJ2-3,CASSYSKHTQYF,TGTGCCAGCAGTTACAGTAAACATACGCAGTATTTT
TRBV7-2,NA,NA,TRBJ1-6,CASRNSAINSPLHF,TGTGCCAGCAGGAACAGCGCGATTAATTCACCCCTCCACTTT
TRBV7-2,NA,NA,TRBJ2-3,CASSLVPPDTQYF,TGTGCCAGCAGCTTAGTCCCGCCGGATACGCAGTATTTT
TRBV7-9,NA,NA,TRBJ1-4,CASSPQGLNEKLFF,TGTGCCAGCAGCCCACAGGGCCTTAATGAAAAACTGTTTTTT
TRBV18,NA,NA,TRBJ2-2,CASSPPLKPTGELFF,TGTGCCAGCTCACCGCCGCTAAAACCGACCGGGGAGCTGTTTTTT
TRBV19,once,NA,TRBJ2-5,CASSIVGGETQYF,TGTGCCAGTAGTATAGTGGGGGGAGAGACCCAGTACTTC
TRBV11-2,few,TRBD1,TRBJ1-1,CASSTGQGGTEAFF,TGTGCCAGCAGCACGGGACAGGGAGGGACTGAAGCTTTCTTT
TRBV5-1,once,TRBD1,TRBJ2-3,CASSFDRGRSTDTQYF,TGCGCCAGCAGCTTCGACAGGGGCCGATCTACAGATACGCAGTATTTT
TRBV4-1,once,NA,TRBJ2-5,CASSLYQTRPQETQYF,TGCGCCAGCAGCCTATACCAGACTAGGCCCCAAGAGACCCAGTACTTC
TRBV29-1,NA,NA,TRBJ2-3,CSVEAGGGPTDTQYF,TGCAGCGTTGAAGCCGGCGGGGGCCCCACAGATACGCAGTATTTT
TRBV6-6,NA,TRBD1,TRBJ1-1,CASSKGQGRTEAFF,TGTGCCAGCAGTAAAGGACAGGGTAGGACTGAAGCTTTCTTT
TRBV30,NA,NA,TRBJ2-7,CALVASYEQYF,TGTGCCTTAGTGGCTTCTTACGAGCAGTACTTC
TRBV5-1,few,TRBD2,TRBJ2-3,CASSRWTSAGTDTQYF,TGCGCCAGCAGCCGATGGACTAGTGCCGGCACAGATACGCAGTATTTT
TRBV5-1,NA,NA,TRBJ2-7,CASSLMSPGPYEQYF,TGCGCCAGCAGCTTGATGTCACCCGGACCGTACGAGCAGTACTTC
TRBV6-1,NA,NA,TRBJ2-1,CASSEGWASKGEQFF,TGTGCCAGCAGTGAAGGGTGGGCTAGCAAAGGCGAGCAGTTCTTC
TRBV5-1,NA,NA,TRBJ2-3,CASSLAQESDTQYF,TGCGCCAGCAGCTTGGCTCAGGAATCAGATACGCAGTATTTT
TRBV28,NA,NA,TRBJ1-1,CASSLGGLNTEAFF,TGTGCCAGCAGTTTAGGGGGTCTGAACACTGAAGCTTTCTTT
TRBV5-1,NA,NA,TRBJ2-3,CASSLVDTQYF,TGCGCCAGCAGCTTGGTTGATACGCAGTATTTT
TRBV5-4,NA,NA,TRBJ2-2,CASSKTTNTGELFF,TGTGCCAGCAGCAAGACAACGAACACCGGGGAGCTGTTTTTT
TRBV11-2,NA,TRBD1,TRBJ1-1,CASSLVADRGSTKAFF,TGTGCCAGCAGCTTAGTAGCCGACAGGGGTTCGACCAAAGCTTTCTTT
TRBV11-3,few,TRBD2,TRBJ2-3,CASSLGGRGTDTQYF,TGTGCCAGCAGCTTAGGAGGGAGGGGCACAGATACGCAGTATTTT
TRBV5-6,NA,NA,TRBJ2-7,CASSLVGYPYEQYF,TGTGCCAGCAGCTTGGTCGGGTACCCCTACGAGCAGTACTTC
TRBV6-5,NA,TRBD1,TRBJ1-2,CASSRRDRYGYTF,TGTGCCAGCAGCCGCCGGGACAGATATGGCTACACCTTC
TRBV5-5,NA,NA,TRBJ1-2,CASSLVGETYGYTF,TGTGCCAGCAGCTTGGTAGGGGAGACATATGGCTACACCTTC
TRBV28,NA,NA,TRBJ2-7,CASSQAGANYEQYF,TGTGCCAGCAGCCAGGCAGGGGCGAACTACGAGCAGTACTTC
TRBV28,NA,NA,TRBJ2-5,CASSTPTGPLGETQYF,TGTGCCAGCAGTACCCCCACAGGGCCCCTAGGTGAGACCCAGTACTTC
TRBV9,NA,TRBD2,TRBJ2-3,CASSASGTSVDTQYF,TGTGCCAGCAGCGCATCCGGGACTAGCGTAGATACGCAGTATTTT
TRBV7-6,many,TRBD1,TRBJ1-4,CASSLEGQPNEKLFF,TGTGCCAGCAGCCTCGAGGGACAGCCTAATGAAAAACTGTTTTTT
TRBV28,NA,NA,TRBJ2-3,CASSLSSPRDTQYF,TGTGCCAGCAGTTTATCGAGCCCCAGGGATACGCAGTATTTT